This entry lists 10 T cell receptor beta chains sequenced from one sample in a study of T cell changes during pregnancy in multiple sclerosis. Profiled with immunoSEQ multiplex PCR; TCRdb holds only in-frame clones, not every one. The data contain some 44,000 clones, approximately 90% of them singletons. This sample comprised CD4+ T cells from peripheral blood mononuclear cells, obtained in the third trimester of pregnancy. These receptors all stem from a female donor with multiple sclerosis, enrolled in a pregnancy study.

The chain recombines TRBV5-5 with TRBJ1-1; D unclear. This CDR3 spans 14 amino acids. The V and J ends lost 0 bases and 2 bases respectively, with 8 bases between them. Germline-derived CDR1 and CDR2 are SGHKS and YYEKEE (reference sequence). CDR3 region: CASSLAWQNTEAFF. For the CDR3, the DNA is TGTGCCAGCAGCTTGGCTTGGCAAAACACTGAAGCTTTCTTT.

The chain is built from TRBV7-9 and TRBJ2-3; D may be TRBD1 (5 bases). Germline CDR1 is SEHNR and CDR2 is FQNEAQ (reference sequence). The CDR3 covers 16 residues. V was shortened by 6 bases and J by 2 bases, with 18 bases between the two germline ends. CDR3 coding DNA: TGTGCCAGCAGATTTTCTGGGGCAGACCCCACAGATACGCAGTATTTT. Translation gives CASRFSGADPTDTQYF.

The V gene is TRBV5-4, the J gene TRBJ2-5; the match to TRBD1 covers 8 bases. The J call could be wrong; TRBJ2-7 is a better fit for the DNA end. The CDR3 is 14 amino acids. Germline V lookup: CDR1 SGHNT, CDR2 YYREEE (reference sequence). The CDR3, as DNA: TGTGCCAGCAGCGCCAGGACAGGGAACTACGAGCAGTACTTC. Translation gives CASSARTGNYEQYF.

This chain links TRBV27 with TRBJ2-7; 7 positions agree with TRBD2. V lost 5 bases to trimming and J lost 0 bases; unmatched junction nucleotides: 13. Germline V CDR1 and CDR2: MNHEY, SMNVEV (reference sequence). The length of the CDR3 is 17 residues. The CDR3 bases are TGTGCCAGCAGTACATTTGGCTCGGCGGGAGTCTCCTACGAGCAGTACTTC. Amino acids: CASSTFGSAGVSYEQYF.

The V gene is TRBV12-5, the J gene TRBJ2-1, with 8 bases fitting TRBD1. Per germline, CDR1 LGHNT and CDR2 FRNRAP. V was clipped by 5 bases and J by 7 bases; unmatched bases: 10. This CDR3 spans 15 amino acids. The CDR3 loop is CASGPGQGSGNEQFF. DNA for the CDR3: TGTGCTAGTGGTCCCGGACAGGGTTCGGGGAATGAGCAGTTCTTC.

This chain connects TRBV19 to TRBJ1-2, with D uncertain. In germline, CDR1 is LNHDA, CDR2 SQIVND (reference sequence). V shed 7 bases and J shed 5 bases, with 20 bases lying between them. The CDR3 sequence is 15 residues long. The CDR3 loop reads CASTPPGQDSYGYTF. The CDR3 region has the DNA TGTGCCAGTACCCCCCCCGGGCAGGACTCATATGGCTACACCTTC.

The chain couples TRBV5-5 to TRBJ1-3; possibly TRBD1 for D (5 bases). The germline gives CDR1 SGHKS, CDR2 YYEKEE (reference sequence). This CDR3 region has 15 residues. V was trimmed by 0 bases and J by 0 bases, leaving 7 bases between them. The CDR3 is CASSLAQGSGNTIYF. The CDR3 DNA sequence: TGTGCCAGCAGCTTGGCGCAGGGCTCTGGAAACACCATATATTTT.

V is TRBV28 and J is TRBJ1-2, with 9 bases fitting TRBD1. CDR1 is MDHEN and CDR2 is SYDVKM in the germline V gene. CDR3 size: 14 residues. Germline trimming cut 4 bases from V and 5 bases from J; bases unmatched to any gene: 5. The CDR3 protein is CASSSGTGIYGYTF. The CDR3 bases are TGTGCCAGCAGTTCCGGGACAGGGATTTATGGCTACACCTTC.

The V and J genes are TRBV5-4 and TRBJ1-2, with TRBD1 as a possible D gene (5 bases). CDR3 length: 12 amino acids. Trimming cost V 4 bases and J 4 bases, with 8 bases left between them. Germline V lookup: CDR1 SGHNT, CDR2 YYREEE (reference sequence). CDR3 in amino acids: CASSEDSYGYTF. The CDR3 bases are TGTGCCAGCAGCGAAGACAGCTATGGCTACACCTTC.

The rearrangement joins TRBV28 to TRBJ1-2, with 9 positions matching TRBD1. Germline CDR1 reads MDHEN; CDR2 reads SYDVKM. J gave up 4 bases and V 3 bases, and 3 bases lay outside the gene matches. The CDR3 totals 14 residues. CDR3 sequence: CASSLGTGTYGYTF. As DNA, the CDR3 is TGTGCCAGCAGTTTGGGGACAGGGACCTATGGCTACACCTTC.